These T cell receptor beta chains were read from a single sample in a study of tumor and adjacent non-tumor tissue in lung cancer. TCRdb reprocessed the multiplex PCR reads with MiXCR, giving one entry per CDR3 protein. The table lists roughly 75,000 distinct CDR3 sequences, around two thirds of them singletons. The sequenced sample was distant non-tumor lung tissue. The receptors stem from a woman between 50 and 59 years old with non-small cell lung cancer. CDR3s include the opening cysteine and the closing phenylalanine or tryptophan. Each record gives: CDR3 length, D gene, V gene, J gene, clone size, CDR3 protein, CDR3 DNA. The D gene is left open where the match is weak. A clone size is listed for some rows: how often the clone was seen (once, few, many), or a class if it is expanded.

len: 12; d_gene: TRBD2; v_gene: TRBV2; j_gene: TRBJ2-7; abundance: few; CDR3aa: CASQGTSYEQYF; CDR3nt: TGTGCCAGCCAAGGGACTAGCTACGAGCAGTACTTC
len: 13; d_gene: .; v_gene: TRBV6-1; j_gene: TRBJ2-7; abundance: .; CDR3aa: CASSPGSGYEQCF; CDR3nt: TGTGCCAGCAGTCCAGGGAGCGGTTACGAGCAGTGCTTC
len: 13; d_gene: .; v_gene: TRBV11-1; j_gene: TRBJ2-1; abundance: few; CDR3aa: CASNLPPLDGQFF; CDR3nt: TGTGCCAGTAACTTACCTCCGCTGGATGGGCAGTTCTTC
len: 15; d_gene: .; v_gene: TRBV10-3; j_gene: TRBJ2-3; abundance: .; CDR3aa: CVMRPLGGSTDTQYF; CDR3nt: TGTGTCATGAGACCTCTAGGGGGAAGCACAGATACGCAGTATTTT
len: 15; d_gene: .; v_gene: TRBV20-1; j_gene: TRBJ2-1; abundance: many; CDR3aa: CSARVFVLGYNEQFF; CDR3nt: TGCAGTGCTAGAGTTTTTGTATTAGGGTACAATGAGCAGTTCTTC
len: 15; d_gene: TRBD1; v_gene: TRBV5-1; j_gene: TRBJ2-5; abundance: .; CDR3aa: CASSWGQGSRETQYF; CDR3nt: TGCGCCAGCAGCTGGGGACAGGGCTCTCGTGAGACCCAGTACTTC
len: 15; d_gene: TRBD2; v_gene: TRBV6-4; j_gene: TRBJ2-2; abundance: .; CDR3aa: CASNSLAGSTRELFF; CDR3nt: TGTGCCAGCAATTCGCTAGCGGGATCCACCAGGGAGCTGTTTTTT
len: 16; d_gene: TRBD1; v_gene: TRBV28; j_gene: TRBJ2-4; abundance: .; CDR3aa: CASRDDRGSAKNIQYF; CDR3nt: TGTGCCAGCAGGGATGACAGGGGGTCAGCCAAAAACATTCAGTACTTC
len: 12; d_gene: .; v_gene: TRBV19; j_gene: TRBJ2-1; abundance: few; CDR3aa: CASLGGIGEQFF; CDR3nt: TGTGCCAGTTTAGGCGGGATCGGTGAGCAGTTCTTC
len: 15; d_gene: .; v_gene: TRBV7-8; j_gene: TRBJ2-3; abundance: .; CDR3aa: CASSAGRVPTDTQYF; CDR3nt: TGTGCCAGCAGCGCCGGGCGGGTACCCACAGATACGCAGTATTTT
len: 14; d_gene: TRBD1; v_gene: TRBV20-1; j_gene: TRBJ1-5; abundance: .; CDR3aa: CSIRGTASNQPQHF; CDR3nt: TGCAGTATTAGAGGGACAGCTAGCAATCAGCCCCAGCATTTT